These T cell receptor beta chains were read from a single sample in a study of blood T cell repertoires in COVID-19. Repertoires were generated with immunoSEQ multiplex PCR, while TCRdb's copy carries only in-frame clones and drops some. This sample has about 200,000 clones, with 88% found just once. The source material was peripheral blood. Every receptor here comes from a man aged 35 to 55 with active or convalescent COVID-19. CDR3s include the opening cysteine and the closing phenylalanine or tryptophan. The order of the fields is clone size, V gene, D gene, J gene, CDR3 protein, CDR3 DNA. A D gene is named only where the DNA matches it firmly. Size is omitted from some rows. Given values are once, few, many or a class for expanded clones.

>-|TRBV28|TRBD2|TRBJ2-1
CASSTGLAGAYNEQFF
TGTGCCAGCAGCACCGGACTAGCTGGGGCATACAATGAGCAGTTCTTC
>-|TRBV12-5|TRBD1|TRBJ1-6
CASGSSGGSGSPLHF
TGTGCTAGTGGTTCGTCAGGGGGCTCTGGTTCACCCCTCCACTTT
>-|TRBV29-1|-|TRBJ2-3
CSVGGAFGVDTQYF
TGCAGCGTTGGTGGCGCCTTCGGGGTGGATACGCAGTATTTT
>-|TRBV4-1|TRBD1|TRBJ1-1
CASSQDAAGQGFYEAFF
TGCGCCAGCAGCCAAGATGCGGCGGGACAGGGGTTCTATGAAGCTTTCTTT
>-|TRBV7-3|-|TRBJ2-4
CASSSPQGTTKNIQYF
TGTGCCAGCAGTTCACCCCAGGGGACGACCAAAAACATTCAGTACTTC
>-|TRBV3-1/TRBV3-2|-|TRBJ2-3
CASSHVERGGGDTQYF
TGTGCCAGCAGCCACGTGGAGAGGGGAGGTGGAGATACGCAGTATTTT
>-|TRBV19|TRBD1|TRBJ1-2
CASRTGGQGYGYTF
TGTGCCAGTAGAACGGGCGGACAGGGTTATGGCTACACCTTC
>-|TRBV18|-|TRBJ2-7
CASSPRRGSYEQYF
TGTGCCAGCTCACCACGACGGGGTTCCTACGAGCAGTACTTC
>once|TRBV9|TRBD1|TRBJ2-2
CASSPLGTGNTGELFF
TGTGCCAGCAGCCCCCTGGGGACAGGGAACACCGGGGAGCTGTTTTTT
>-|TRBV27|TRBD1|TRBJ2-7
CASSLSGTGSYEQYF
TGTGCCAGCAGTTTATCTGGGACAGGCTCCTACGAGCAGTACTTC
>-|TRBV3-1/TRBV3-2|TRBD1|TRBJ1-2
CASSHLGDRDGYTF
TGTGCCAGCAGCCATCTTGGGGACAGGGATGGCTACACCTTC
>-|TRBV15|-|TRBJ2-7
CATRGVEAYEQYF
TGTGCCACCAGGGGCGTGGAGGCCTACGAGCAGTACTTC
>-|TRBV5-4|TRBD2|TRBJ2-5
CASSLSSGGYGETQYF
TGTGCCAGCAGCCTATCTAGCGGGGGGTACGGTGAGACCCAGTACTTC
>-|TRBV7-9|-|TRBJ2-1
CASSFLGGYNEQFF
TGTGCCAGCAGCTTTCTTGGCGGTTACAATGAGCAGTTCTTC
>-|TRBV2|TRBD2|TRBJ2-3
CASKEGGRGGTDTQYF
TGTGCCAGCAAGGAAGGCGGGAGAGGGGGCACAGATACGCAGTATTTT
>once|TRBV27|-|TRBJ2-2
CASSLRQVNTGELFF
TGTGCCAGCAGTTTACGACAAGTGAACACCGGGGAGCTGTTTTTT
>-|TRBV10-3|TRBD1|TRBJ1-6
CAITWDRSSPLHF
TGTGCCATCACCTGGGACAGGTCTTCACCCCTCCACTTT
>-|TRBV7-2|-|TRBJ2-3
CASLVRGPDTQYF
TGTGCCAGCCTAGTCAGGGGTCCAGATACGCAGTATTTT
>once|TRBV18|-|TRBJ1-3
CASSPNSGNTIYF
TGTGCCAGCTCACCTAACTCTGGAAACACCATATATTTT
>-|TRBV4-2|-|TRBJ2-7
CASSQVPGITYEQYF
TGTGCCAGCAGCCAAGTTCCCGGGATTACCTACGAGCAGTACTTC
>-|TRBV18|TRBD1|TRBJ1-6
CASSPPEGTVNSPLHF
TGTGCCAGCTCACCACCGGAGGGGACAGTCAATTCACCCCTCCACTTT
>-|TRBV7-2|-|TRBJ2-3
CASSRGVAVPDTQYF
TGTGCCAGCAGCCGCGGGGTAGCGGTTCCAGATACGCAGTATTTT
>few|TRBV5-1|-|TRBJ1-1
CASSLGVGDMNTEAFF
TGCGCCAGCAGCTTGGGGGTCGGGGACATGAACACTGAAGCTTTCTTT
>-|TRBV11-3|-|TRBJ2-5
CASSLVLSSPETQYF
TGTGCCAGCAGCTTAGTTCTCTCTAGCCCCGAGACCCAGTACTTC
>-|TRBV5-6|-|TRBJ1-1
CASSLLGGRKNTEAFF
TGTGCCAGCAGCTTGCTGGGGGGGCGGAAGAACACTGAAGCTTTCTTT
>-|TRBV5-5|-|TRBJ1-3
CASSLNKGNTIYF
TGTGCCAGCAGCTTGAACAAGGGAAACACCATATATTTT
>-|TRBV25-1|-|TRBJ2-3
CASTGDVADTQYF
TGTGCCAGCACGGGGGACGTTGCAGATACGCAGTATTTT
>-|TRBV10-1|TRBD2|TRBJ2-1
CASSEGLAGGNEQFF
TGCGCCAGCAGTGAAGGGCTAGCGGGGGGGAATGAGCAGTTCTTC
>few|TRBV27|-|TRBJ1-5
CASAGGRGNQPQHF
TGTGCCAGCGCGGGGGGTAGGGGCAATCAGCCCCAGCATTTT
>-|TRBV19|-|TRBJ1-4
CASSDRFGSGEKLFF
TGTGCCAGTAGTGATCGGTTCGGCAGCGGTGAAAAACTGTTTTTT
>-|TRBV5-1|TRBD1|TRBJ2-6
CASSSDRAGSSGANVLTF
TGCGCCAGCAGCTCAGACAGGGCCGGAAGCTCTGGGGCCAACGTCCTGACTTTC
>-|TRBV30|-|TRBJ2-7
CAWTSVGGYEQYF
TGTGCCTGGACCTCCGTGGGGGGCTACGAGCAGTACTTC
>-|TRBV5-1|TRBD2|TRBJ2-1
CASSGASGGFFNEQFF
TGCGCCAGCAGCGGGGCTAGCGGGGGTTTCTTCAATGAGCAGTTCTTC
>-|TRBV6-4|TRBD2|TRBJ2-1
CASSESHRRGGYNEQFF
TGTGCCAGCAGTGAATCTCATAGACGGGGGGGATACAATGAGCAGTTCTTC
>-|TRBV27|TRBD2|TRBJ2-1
CASSFRKTSGRANYNEQFF
TGTGCCAGCAGTTTTCGGAAAACTAGCGGGAGGGCCAACTACAATGAGCAGTTCTTC
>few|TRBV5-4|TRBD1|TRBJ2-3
CASSRRDRGLADTQYF
TGTGCCAGCAGCAGGAGGGACAGGGGGCTTGCGGATACGCAGTATTTT
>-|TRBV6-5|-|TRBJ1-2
CASSYSVGPGEGYTF
TGTGCCAGCAGTTACTCCGTCGGTCCAGGGGAAGGCTACACCTTC
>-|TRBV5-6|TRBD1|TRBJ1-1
CASSRGQMNTEAFF
TGTGCCAGCAGCCGGGGACAGATGAACACTGAAGCTTTCTTT
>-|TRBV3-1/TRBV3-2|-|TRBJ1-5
CASSQDGRGRQPQHF
TGTGCCAGCAGCCAAGACGGGCGGGGGAGGCAGCCCCAGCATTTT
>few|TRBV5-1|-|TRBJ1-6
CASSLEQGSYNSPLHF
TGCGCCAGCAGCTTGGAACAGGGATCCTATAATTCACCCCTCCACTTT
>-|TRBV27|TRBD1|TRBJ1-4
CASSSGQGWEKLFF
TGTGCCAGCAGTTCGGGACAGGGTTGGGAAAAACTGTTTTTT